This T cell receptor beta chain was recovered during a study of beta chain features in type 1 diabetes. The sequenced template was cDNA made from the entire isolated RNA. The protocol was immunoSEQ multiplex PCR, while the TCRdb copy is restricted to in-frame clones and leaves out a portion. The repertoire holds fewer than 400,000 clones, with 6.5% to 10% as singletons. The sample consisted of central memory CD4+ T cells from blood. The source of this sequence is a woman aged 18-29 years in good health.

The CDR3 DNA reads TGTGCCAGCAGCCCACTGCGCGCAAACACAGATACGCAGTATTTT. The encoded protein is CASSPLRANTDTQYF. The rearrangement links TRBV9 to TRBJ2-3; D gene ambiguous. The CDR3 is made up of 15 amino acids. V was clipped by 4 bases and J by 2 bases, with 14 bases between them. Germline-derived CDR1 and CDR2 are SGDLS and YYNGEE.